This T cell receptor (beta chain) came from a study of cytomegalovirus exposure and HLA in healthy donors. With V trimmed by 2 bases and J by 0 bases, 5 bases remained unmatched. The CDR3 extends over 15 amino acids. Germline V gene sequence: CDR1 SGDLS, CDR2 YYNGEE. Primers: 60 Vbeta forward and 13 Jbeta reverse. Sequencing was performed with immunoSEQ multiplex PCR; in TCRdb, only in-frame clones are kept and a portion is missing. This repertoire shows 95,000 to 110,000 clones, roughly 80% found once; its top ten account for around 2%. The sequencing sample was made of PBMCs. The origin of this receptor is a young man in good health and CMV-seronegative. V usage is TRBV9 and J usage is TRBJ2-7; TRBD1 matches 7 bases. The chain's CDR3 is CASSVGQGDSYEQYF. The CDR3 DNA reads TGTGCCAGCAGCGTTGGGCAGGGGGACTCCTACGAGCAGTACTTC. The entire variable domain, with the rest obtained from reference TRBV9 and TRBJ2-7, is as follows: DSGVTQTPKHLITATGQRVTLRCSPRSGDLSVYWYQQSLDQGLQFLIQYYNGEERAKGNILERFSAQQFPDLHSELNLSSLELGDSALYFCASSVGQGDSYEQYFGPGTRLTVT.